The clone carrying this T cell receptor beta chain showed up just a few times. The data originate from a study of blood T cell repertoires in COVID-19. Whole-study context: Spain, Italy and the United States supplied samples that represented acute and convalescent COVID-19. Nucleic acid was either cDNA or gDNA, and it came from T cells, B-cell-depleted T cells, or PBMCs.

Per the original data handling: Amplification of reference gene primers provided the estimated nucleated cell counts. TCRdb's copy holds only in-frame clones and misses some; the assay was immunoSEQ multiplex PCR. The DNA gave D and trimming, while V, J and clone size come from that table. Altogether 200,000 to 250,000 clones are present, approximately 84% being singletons, with the ten largest covering just over 3%. The sequenced sample was peripheral blood. This TCR was sampled from a woman aged 30 to 39 who had recovered from COVID-19.

CDR3 sequence: CASSLGRVWETQYF. CDR3 nucleotide sequence: TGTGCCAGCAGCTTGGGCAGGGTGTGGGAGACCCAGTACTTC. The chain joins TRBV5-6 to TRBJ2-5; D perhaps matches TRBD1 (5 bases). Per germline, CDR1 SGHDT and CDR2 YYEEEE. Trimming left V 0 bases short and J 5 bases short, with 11 bases between. The CDR3 consists of 14 residues.